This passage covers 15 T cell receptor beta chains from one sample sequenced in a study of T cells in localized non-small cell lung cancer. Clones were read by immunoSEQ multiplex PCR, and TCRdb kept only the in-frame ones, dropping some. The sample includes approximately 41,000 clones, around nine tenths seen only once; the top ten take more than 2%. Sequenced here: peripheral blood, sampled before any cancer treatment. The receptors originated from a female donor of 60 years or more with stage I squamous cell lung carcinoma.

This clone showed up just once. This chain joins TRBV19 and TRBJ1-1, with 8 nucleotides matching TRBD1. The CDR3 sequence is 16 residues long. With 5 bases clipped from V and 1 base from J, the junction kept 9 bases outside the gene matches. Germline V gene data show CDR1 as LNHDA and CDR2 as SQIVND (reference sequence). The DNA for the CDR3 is TGTGCCAGTAGTCCCTGGACAGGGAGCAGGAACACTGAAGCTTTCTTT. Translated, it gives CASSPWTGSRNTEAFF.

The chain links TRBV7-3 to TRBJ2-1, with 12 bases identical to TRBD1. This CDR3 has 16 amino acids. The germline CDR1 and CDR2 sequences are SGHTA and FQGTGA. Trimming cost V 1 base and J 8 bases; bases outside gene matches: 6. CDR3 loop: CASSLIGTGGSDEQFF. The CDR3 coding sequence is TGTGCCAGCAGCTTAATAGGGACAGGGGGCAGCGATGAGCAGTTCTTC.

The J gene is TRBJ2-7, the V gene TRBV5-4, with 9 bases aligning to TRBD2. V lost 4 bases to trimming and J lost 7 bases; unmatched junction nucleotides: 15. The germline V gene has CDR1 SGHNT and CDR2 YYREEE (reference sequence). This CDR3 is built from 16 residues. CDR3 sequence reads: CASSDGTSRSSGEQYF. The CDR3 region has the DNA TGTGCCAGCAGCGATGGGACTAGCCGATCTTCTGGGGAGCAGTACTTC.

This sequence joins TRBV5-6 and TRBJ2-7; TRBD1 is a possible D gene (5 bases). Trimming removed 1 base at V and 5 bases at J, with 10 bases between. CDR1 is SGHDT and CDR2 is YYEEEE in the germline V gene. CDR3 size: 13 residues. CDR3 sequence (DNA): TGTGCCAGCAGCTTGTATGGGGCCGACGAGCAGTACTTC. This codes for CASSLYGADEQYF. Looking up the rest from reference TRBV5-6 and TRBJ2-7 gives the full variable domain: DAGVTQSPTHLIKTRGQQVTLRCSPKSGHDTVSWYQQALGQGPQFIFQYYEEEERQRGNFPDRFSGHQFPNYSSELNVNALLLGDSALYLCASSLYGADEQYFGPGTRLTVT.

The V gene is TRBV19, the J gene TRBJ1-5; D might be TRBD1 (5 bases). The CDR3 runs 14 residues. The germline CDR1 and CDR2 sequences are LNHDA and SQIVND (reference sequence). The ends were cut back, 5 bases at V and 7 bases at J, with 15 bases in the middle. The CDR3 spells CASSPQAGQQPQHF. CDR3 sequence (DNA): TGTGCCAGTAGTCCCCAGGCAGGGCAACAGCCCCAGCATTTT.

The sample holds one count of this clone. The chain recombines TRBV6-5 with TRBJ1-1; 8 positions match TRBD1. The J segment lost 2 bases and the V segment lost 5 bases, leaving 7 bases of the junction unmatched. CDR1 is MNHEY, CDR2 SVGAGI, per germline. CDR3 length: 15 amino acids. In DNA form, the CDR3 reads TGTGCCAGCAGTAACCCGGGACAGGCCAACACTGAAGCTTTCTTT. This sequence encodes CASSNPGQANTEAFF.

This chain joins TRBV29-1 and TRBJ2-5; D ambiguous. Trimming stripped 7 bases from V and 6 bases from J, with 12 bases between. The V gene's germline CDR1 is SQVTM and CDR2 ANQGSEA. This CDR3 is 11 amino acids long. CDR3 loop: CSALLAQTQYF. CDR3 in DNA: TGCAGCGCTCTCTTAGCCCAGACCCAGTACTTC.

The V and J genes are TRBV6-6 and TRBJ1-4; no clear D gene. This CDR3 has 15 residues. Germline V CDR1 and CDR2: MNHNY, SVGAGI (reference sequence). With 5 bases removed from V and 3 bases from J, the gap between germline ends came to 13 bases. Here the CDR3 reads CASSPPGKANEKLFF. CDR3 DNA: TGTGCCAGCAGTCCCCCGGGAAAGGCTAATGAAAAACTGTTTTTT.

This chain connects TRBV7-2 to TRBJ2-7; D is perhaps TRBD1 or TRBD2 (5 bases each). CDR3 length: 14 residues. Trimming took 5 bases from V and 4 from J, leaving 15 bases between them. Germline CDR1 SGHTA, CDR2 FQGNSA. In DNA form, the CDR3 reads TGTGCCAGCAGCCCGGGACCGGGCTTATACGAGCAGTACTTC. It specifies CASSPGPGLYEQYF. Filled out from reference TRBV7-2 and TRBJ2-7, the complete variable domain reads GAGVSQSPSNKVTEKGKDVELRCDPISGHTALYWYRQSLGQGLEFLIYFQGNSAPDKSGLPSDRFSAERTGGSVSTLTIQRTQQEDSAVYLCASSPGPGLYEQYFGPGTRLTVT.

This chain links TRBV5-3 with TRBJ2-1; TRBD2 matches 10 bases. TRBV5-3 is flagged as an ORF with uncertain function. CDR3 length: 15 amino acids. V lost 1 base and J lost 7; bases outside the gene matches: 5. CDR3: CARSLSSSGRNEQFF. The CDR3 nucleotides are TGTGCCAGAAGCTTGTCTTCTAGCGGGAGAAATGAGCAGTTCTTC.

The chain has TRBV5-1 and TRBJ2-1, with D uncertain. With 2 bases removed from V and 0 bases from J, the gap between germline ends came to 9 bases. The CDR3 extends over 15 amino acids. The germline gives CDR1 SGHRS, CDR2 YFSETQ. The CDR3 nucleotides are TGCGCCAGCAGCTTAAGTCTTAGCTCCTACAATGAGCAGTTCTTC. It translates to CASSLSLSSYNEQFF.

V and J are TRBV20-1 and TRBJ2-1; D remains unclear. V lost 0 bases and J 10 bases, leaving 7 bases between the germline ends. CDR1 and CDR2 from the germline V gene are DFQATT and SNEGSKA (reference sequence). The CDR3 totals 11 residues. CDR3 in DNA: TGCAGTGCTAGAGATCGGACCGAGCAGTTCTTC. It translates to CSARDRTEQFF.

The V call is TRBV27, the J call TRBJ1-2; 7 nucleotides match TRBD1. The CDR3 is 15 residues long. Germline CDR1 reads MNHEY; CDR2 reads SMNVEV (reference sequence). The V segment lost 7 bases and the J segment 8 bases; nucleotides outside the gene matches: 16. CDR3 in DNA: TGTGCCAGCACCACCAAGGGCAGGGGGGCTGGAGGCTACACCTTC. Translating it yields CASTTKGRGAGGYTF.

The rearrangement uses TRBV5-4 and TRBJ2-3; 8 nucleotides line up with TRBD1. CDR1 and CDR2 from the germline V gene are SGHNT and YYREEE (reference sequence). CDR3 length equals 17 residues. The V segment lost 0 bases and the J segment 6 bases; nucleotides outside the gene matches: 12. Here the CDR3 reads CASSLAGQGRDVDTQYF. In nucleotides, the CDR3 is TGTGCCAGCAGCTTGGCCGGACAGGGACGGGACGTTGATACGCAGTATTTT.

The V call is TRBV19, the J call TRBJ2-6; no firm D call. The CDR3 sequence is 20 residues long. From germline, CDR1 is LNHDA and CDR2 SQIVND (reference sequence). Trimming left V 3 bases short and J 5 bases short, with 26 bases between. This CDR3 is CASSIGIDQFQFSWANVLTF. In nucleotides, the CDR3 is TGTGCCAGTAGTATTGGGATTGACCAGTTTCAATTCTCCTGGGCCAACGTCCTGACTTTC.